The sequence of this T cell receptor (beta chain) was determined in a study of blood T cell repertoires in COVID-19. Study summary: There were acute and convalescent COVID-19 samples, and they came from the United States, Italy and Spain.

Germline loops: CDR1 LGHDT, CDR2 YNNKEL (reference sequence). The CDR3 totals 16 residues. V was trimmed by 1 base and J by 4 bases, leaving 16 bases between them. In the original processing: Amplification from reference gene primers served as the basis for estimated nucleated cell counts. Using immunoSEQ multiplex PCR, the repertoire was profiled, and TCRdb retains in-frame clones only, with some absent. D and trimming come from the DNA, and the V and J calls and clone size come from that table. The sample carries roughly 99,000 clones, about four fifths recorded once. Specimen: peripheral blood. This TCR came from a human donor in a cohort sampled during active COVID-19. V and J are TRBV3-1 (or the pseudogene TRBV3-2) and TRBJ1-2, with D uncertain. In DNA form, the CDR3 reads TGTGCCAGCAGCCAAGTAAATTTGGGAGGTGGCTATGGCTACACCTTC. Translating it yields CASSQVNLGGGYGYTF.